Listed below are T cell receptor beta chains from one sample, sequenced in a study of blood T cells in healthy people across ages. MiXCR, applied by TCRdb to the 5' RACE reads, yields one record per CDR3 protein. The table includes hundreds of thousands of distinct CDR3 sequences, around 48% detected once. The specimen sequenced was blood. The receptors derive from a man aged 30 to 45 in good health. The CDR3 runs from the conserved cysteine through the conserved F or W. D genes are given only for firm matches. Clone size is given for some rows only: seen once, a few or many times, or a class if the clone is expanded.

>TRBJ1-5|NA|NA|TRBV6-2/TRBV6-3|15
TGTGCCAGCAGTGGACAGCCAAGCCTGAATCAGCCCCAGCATTTT
CASSGQPSLNQPQHF
>TRBJ1-2|few|NA|TRBV4-2|15
TGTGCCAGCAGCCAAGTCAATCCGGGGGTTGGCGGCTACACCTTC
CASSQVNPGVGGYTF
>TRBJ2-5|once|NA|TRBV20-1|12
TGCAGTGCTGTCCTAGCGCAGGAGACCCAGTACTTC
CSAVLAQETQYF
>TRBJ2-3|NA|NA|TRBV20-1|14
TGCAGTGCTAGTTTAGGCGGGGACACAGATACGCAGTATTTT
CSASLGGDTDTQYF
>TRBJ2-5|NA|NA|TRBV4-1|14
TGCGCCAGCAGCCAAGATGACAGGCGAGAGACCCAGTACTTC
CASSQDDRRETQYF
>TRBJ2-1|many|TRBD2|TRBV20-1|15
TGCAGTGCTTTTAGCGGGGCCAGCTCCTACAATGAGCAGTTCTTC
CSAFSGASSYNEQFF
>TRBJ1-1|NA|NA|TRBV5-1|17
TGCGCCAGCAGCGTTAAGTCCATTTCCCAGGGCGGCACTGAAGCTTTCTTT
CASSVKSISQGGTEAFF
>TRBJ2-7|NA|NA|TRBV29-1|12
TGCAGCGTCCCGGGACGGAACTACGAGCAGTACTTC
CSVPGRNYEQYF
>TRBJ2-5|NA|NA|TRBV7-2|14
TGTGCCAGCAGCTTCAGGGGAGTGGGAAAGACCCAGTACTTC
CASSFRGVGKTQYF
>TRBJ2-1|NA|TRBD1|TRBV11-3|14
TGTGCCAGCGGGGGACAGTCGGTTCGCGATGAGCAGTTCTTC
CASGGQSVRDEQFF
>TRBJ2-1|few|TRBD1|TRBV6-6|13
TGTGCCAGCTCGACAGGGGCCAATACAGAGCAGTTCTTC
CASSTGANTEQFF
>TRBJ2-5|NA|NA|TRBV7-2|12
TGTGCCAGCAGCCCAGTCCCCGAGACCCAGTACTTC
CASSPVPETQYF
>TRBJ2-7|NA|TRBD1|TRBV2|15
TGTGCCAGCAGCGGAGGGACAGGGTTTGCCTACGAGCAGTACTTC
CASSGGTGFAYEQYF
>TRBJ1-2|NA|NA|TRBV10-3|13
TGTGCCATCAGTGGGGACGGATTCTATGGCTACACCTTC
CAISGDGFYGYTF
>TRBJ1-1|NA|TRBD1|TRBV7-9|15
TGTGCCAGCAGCCCAAAGCTGACAGGGGACACTGAAGCTTTCTTT
CASSPKLTGDTEAFF
>TRBJ1-5|NA|NA|TRBV4-1|16
TGCGCCAGCAGCCAAGTCCAGGGCCGGGGCAATCAGCCCCAGCATTTT
CASSQVQGRGNQPQHF
>TRBJ2-1|NA|NA|TRBV19|14
TGTGCCAGTAGTATAACTGTATCCTACAATGAGCAGTTCTTC
CASSITVSYNEQFF
>TRBJ1-2|NA|TRBD1|TRBV10-3|15
TGTGCCATCAGACTGGGACAGCTAGCTAACTATGGCTACACCTTC
CAIRLGQLANYGYTF
>TRBJ1-2|few|TRBD1|TRBV5-1|15
TGCGCCAGCAGCTTGGACGGGACAGGGGACTATGGCTACACCTTC
CASSLDGTGDYGYTF
>TRBJ2-1|many|TRBD2|TRBV6-2/TRBV6-3|15
TGTGCCAGCACCATCCGGGACTACCAATACAATGAGCAGTTCTTC
CASTIRDYQYNEQFF
>TRBJ1-5|many|NA|TRBV7-2|14
TGTGCCAGCAGCTTAAGGGGGGGGAATCAGCCCCAGCATTTT
CASSLRGGNQPQHF
>TRBJ2-7|NA|TRBD1|TRBV7-8|13
TGTGCCGGCAGCTTACAGGGGGCCGACGAGCAGTACTTC
CAGSLQGADEQYF
>TRBJ2-7|NA|NA|TRBV29-1|14
TGCAGCGTTGGGAGGTCGGGGGTAAACTACGAGCAGTACTTC
CSVGRSGVNYEQYF
>TRBJ2-4|NA|NA|TRBV20-1|12
TGCAGGAGAGGGGCAATGGGAAACATTCAGTACTTC
CRRGAMGNIQYF
>TRBJ2-7|NA|TRBD2|TRBV7-2|16
TGTGCCAGCAGCTCCCCGGGACTAGCGGGGGGGGGCACCCAGTACTTC
CASSSPGLAGGGTQYF
>TRBJ1-5|NA|TRBD1|TRBV12-3/TRBV12-4|16
TGTGCCAGCACCAAGGCAGGGGGCTATAGCAATCAGCCCCAGCATTTT
CASTKAGGYSNQPQHF
>TRBJ2-7|NA|TRBD2|TRBV11-2|16
TGTGCCAGCAGCTTAGTAGGTAGCGGGCTTCCCTACGAGCAGTACTTC
CASSLVGSGLPYEQYF
>TRBJ2-1|NA|TRBD1|TRBV28|16
TGTGCCAGCAGTGGAGCCGGGACAGGGGGCTACAATGAGCAGTTCTTC
CASSGAGTGGYNEQFF
>TRBJ2-7|NA|TRBD2|TRBV7-2|15
TGTGCCAGCAGCTTAACCCACGGGGGGGCCTACGAGCAGTACTTC
CASSLTHGGAYEQYF
>TRBJ1-5|NA|NA|TRBV30|15
TGTGCCTGGAGCCATGGGGGATATAGCAATCAGCCCCAGCATTTT
CAWSHGGYSNQPQHF
>TRBJ1-1|many|NA|TRBV18|12
TGCGCCAGCAGTCCAGGGAACACTGAAGCTTTCTTT
CASSPGNTEAFF
>TRBJ1-2|NA|NA|TRBV11-2|14
TGTGCCAGCAGCTCCCGTCTGGCGAACTATGGCTACACCTTC
CASSSRLANYGYTF
>TRBJ1-4|NA|NA|TRBV7-9|14
TGTGCCAGCAGCCCCCGGACCGATGGTGAAAAACTGTTTTTT
CASSPRTDGEKLFF
>TRBJ1-5|few|NA|TRBV6-2/TRBV6-3|16
TGTGCCAGCAGTTATACGTCCGTCGGAAAGCATCAGCCCCAGCATTTT
CASSYTSVGKHQPQHF
>TRBJ1-5|many|NA|TRBV7-2|13
TGTGCCAGCAGTGATAGGGGGGATCAGCCCCAGCATTTT
CASSDRGDQPQHF
>TRBJ2-7|NA|NA|TRBV20-1|12
TGCAGTGCCCCTCGACGGCTCTACGAGCAGTACTTC
CSAPRRLYEQYF
>TRBJ2-3|NA|NA|TRBV6-5|12
TGTGCCACTCTGCACGGCACAGATACGCAGTATTTT
CATLHGTDTQYF
>TRBJ2-1|NA|TRBD2|TRBV5-1|18
TGCGCCAGCAGCTTGGGAACTAGCGGGAGGAGATCAGGGGTTCAGCAGTTCTTC
CASSLGTSGRRSGVQQFF
>TRBJ2-3|NA|NA|TRBV14|13
TGTGCCAGCAGCCAAGAGATCGCAGATACGCAGTATTTT
CASSQEIADTQYF
>TRBJ1-1|few|TRBD1|TRBV20-1|13
TGCAGTGCCCCGACAGGGGGTAACACTGAAGCTTTCTTT
CSAPTGGNTEAFF
>TRBJ1-5|NA|NA|TRBV10-3|13
TGTGCCATCAGTGGACCAACGAGTCAGCCCCAGCATTTT
CAISGPTSQPQHF
>TRBJ2-7|NA|NA|TRBV20-1|12
TGCAGTGGGTCGCCCGGCTCCTACGAGCAGTACTTC
CSGSPGSYEQYF
>TRBJ2-1|many|NA|TRBV11-2|16
TGTGCCAGCAGCTTGGGGGTGGGAAATGGGGCTCGCGAGCAGTTCTTC
CASSLGVGNGAREQFF
>TRBJ1-5|NA|NA|TRBV6-6|14
TGTGCCAGCATCCCCGGGGGGTCCAATCAGCCCCAGCATTTT
CASIPGGSNQPQHF
>TRBJ2-3|few|NA|TRBV5-1|15
TGCGCCAGCAGCTTGGCGGGGAGTCGCACAGATACGCAGTATTTT
CASSLAGSRTDTQYF
>TRBJ1-2|NA|TRBD1|TRBV11-2|13
TGTGCCAGCAGCCTGGACAGGAGCTGTGGCTACACCTTC
CASSLDRSCGYTF
>TRBJ1-1|few|NA|TRBV20-1|12
TGCAGTGCTAGTGGGAGTGCCTACTACGCTTTCTTT
CSASGSAYYAFF
>TRBJ2-1|NA|NA|TRBV6-6|14
TGTGCCAGCAGGGACGGCCTCATATTGTATGAGCAGTTCTTC
CASRDGLILYEQFF
>TRBJ2-6|NA|TRBD1|TRBV29-1|14
TGCAGCGTTGATCAGGGGGCTGGGGCCAACGTCCTGACTTTC
CSVDQGAGANVLTF
>TRBJ1-4|once|NA|TRBV7-9|18
TGTGCCAGCAGCTATACCCGGGACGGGACCCCAACTAATGAAAAACTGTTTTTT
CASSYTRDGTPTNEKLFF
>TRBJ2-7|many|NA|TRBV7-2|13
TGTGCCAGCAGCTTCCGGGGGCGGAACGAGCAGTACTTC
CASSFRGRNEQYF
>TRBJ1-2|NA|TRBD1|TRBV3-1|17
TGTGCCAGCAGCCAAGACGGTGTACAGGGGAGTCACTATGGCTACACCTTC
CASSQDGVQGSHYGYTF